These T cell receptor beta chains were read from a single sample in a study of monozygotic twins with inflammatory bowel disease. Reprocessing the 5' RACE reads, TCRdb reports a single entry for every CDR3 protein and omits DNA. This sample's clone table lists about 380,000 distinct CDR3 sequences. Sequenced input: blood. All receptors come from a human donor with ulcerative colitis or Crohn's disease, or a healthy co-twin of an affected twin (not recorded which). Both conserved end residues are part of each CDR3.

v_gene	j_gene	CDR3aa
TRBV20-1	TRBJ2-2	CSVRVMGELFF
TRBV3-1	TRBJ2-1	CASSQPFRRGGLYEQFF
TRBV6-2/TRBV6-3	TRBJ1-4	CASSGSRIVDEKLFF
TRBV2	TRBJ1-3	CASTQEFSGNTIYF
TRBV7-9	TRBJ2-7	CASSLGDEGTYEQYF
TRBV12-3/TRBV12-4	TRBJ2-1	CASLGPSGGNNEQFF
TRBV2	TRBJ2-7	CTSVADTSEQYF
TRBV3-1	TRBJ1-6	CASSQGGGRTPLHF
TRBV11-2	TRBJ2-5	CASSSLGATSGGIPNVLTQYF
TRBV5-1	TRBJ2-7	CASSLAVTAPYEQYF
TRBV7-2	TRBJ2-3	CASSRRFQLAGGGGGTDTQYF